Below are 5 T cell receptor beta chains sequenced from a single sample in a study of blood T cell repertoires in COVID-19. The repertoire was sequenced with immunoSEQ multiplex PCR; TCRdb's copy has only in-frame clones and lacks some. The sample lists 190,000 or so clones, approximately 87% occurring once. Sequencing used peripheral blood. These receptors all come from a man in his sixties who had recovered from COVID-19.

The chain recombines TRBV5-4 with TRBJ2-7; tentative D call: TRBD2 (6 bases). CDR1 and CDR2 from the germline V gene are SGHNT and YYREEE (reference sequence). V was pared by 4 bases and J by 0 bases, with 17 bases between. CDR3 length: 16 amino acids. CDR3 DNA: TGTGCCAGCAGCCGCCGGGGGACCCTGAGCTCCTACGAGCAGTACTTC. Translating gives CASSRRGTLSSYEQYF.

The CDR3 reads CASGQGTSGGPGADTQYF. In DNA, the CDR3 is TGTGCTAGTGGTCAAGGGACTAGCGGGGGCCCTGGGGCAGATACGCAGTATTTT. The gene calls are TRBV12-5 and TRBJ2-3; 14 bases are a match to TRBD2. The CDR3 runs 18 residues. Germline V CDR1 and CDR2: LGHNT, FRNRAP. V gave up 5 bases and J gave up 4 bases; unmatched junction bases: 11.

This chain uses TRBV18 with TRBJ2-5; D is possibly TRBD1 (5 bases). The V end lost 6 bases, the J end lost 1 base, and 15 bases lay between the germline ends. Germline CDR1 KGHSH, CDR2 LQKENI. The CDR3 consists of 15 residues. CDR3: CASSANRTPQETQYF. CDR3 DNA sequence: TGTGCCAGCTCGGCTAACAGGACACCCCAAGAGACCCAGTACTTC.

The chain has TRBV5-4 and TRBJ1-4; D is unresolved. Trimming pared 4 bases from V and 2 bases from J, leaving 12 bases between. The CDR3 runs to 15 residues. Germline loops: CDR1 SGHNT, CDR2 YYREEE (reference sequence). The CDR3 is CASSADGLTNEKLFF. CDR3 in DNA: TGTGCCAGCAGCGCGGACGGACTTACTAATGAAAAACTGTTTTTT.

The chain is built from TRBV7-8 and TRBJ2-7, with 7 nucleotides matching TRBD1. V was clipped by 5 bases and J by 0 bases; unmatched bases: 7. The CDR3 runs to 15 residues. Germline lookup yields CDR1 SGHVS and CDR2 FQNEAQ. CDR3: CASSQYRDSSYEQYF. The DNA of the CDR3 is TGTGCCAGCAGCCAATACCGGGACAGCTCCTACGAGCAGTACTTC.